This T cell receptor (beta chain) was profiled in a study of blood T cell repertoires in COVID-19. Across the study: PBMCs, B-cell-depleted T cells, or T cells were the source of the cDNA or gDNA that made up the material.

Germline-derived CDR1 and CDR2 are SGHTA and FQGNSA. CDR3 size: 14 residues. V was pared by 1 base and J by 8 bases, with 4 bases of the junction left unmatched. As processed by the authors: The assay estimated nucleated cells by amplifying reference gene primers. Measured with immunoSEQ multiplex PCR; TCRdb has only the in-frame clones, and not every one. V, J and clone size are taken as reported in that table, and D and trimming were inferred from the DNA itself. The table includes 100,000 to 150,000 clones, 80% to 90% detected once. This sequence joins TRBV7-2 and TRBJ2-1, with TRBD2 matching 8 bases. Material: peripheral blood. The clonotype was recovered from a man in his 70s with active or convalescent COVID-19. CDR3 sequence (DNA): TGTGCCAGCAGCTTAGTCGGGAGGGGAGATGAGCAGTTCTTC. This sequence encodes CASSLVGRGDEQFF.